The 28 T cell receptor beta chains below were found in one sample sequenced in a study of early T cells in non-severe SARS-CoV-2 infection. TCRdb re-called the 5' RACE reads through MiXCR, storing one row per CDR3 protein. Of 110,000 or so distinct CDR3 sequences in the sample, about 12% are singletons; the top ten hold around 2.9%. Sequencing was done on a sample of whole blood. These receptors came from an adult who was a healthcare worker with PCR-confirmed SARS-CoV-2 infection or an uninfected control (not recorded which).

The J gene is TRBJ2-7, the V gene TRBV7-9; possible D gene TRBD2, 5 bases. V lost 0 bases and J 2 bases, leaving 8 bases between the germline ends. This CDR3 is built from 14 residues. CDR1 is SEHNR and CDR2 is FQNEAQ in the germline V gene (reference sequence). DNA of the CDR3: TGTGCCAGCAGCTTAGCGGTGCGGGCCTACGAGCAGTACTTC. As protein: CASSLAVRAYEQYF.

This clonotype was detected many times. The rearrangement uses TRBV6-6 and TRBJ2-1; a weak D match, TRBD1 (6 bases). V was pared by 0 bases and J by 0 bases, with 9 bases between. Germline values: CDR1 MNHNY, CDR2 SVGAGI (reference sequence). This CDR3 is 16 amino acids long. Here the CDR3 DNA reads TGTGCCAGCAGTTACTCTGGGGGCCCCTCCTACAATGAGCAGTTCTTC. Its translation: CASSYSGGPSYNEQFF.

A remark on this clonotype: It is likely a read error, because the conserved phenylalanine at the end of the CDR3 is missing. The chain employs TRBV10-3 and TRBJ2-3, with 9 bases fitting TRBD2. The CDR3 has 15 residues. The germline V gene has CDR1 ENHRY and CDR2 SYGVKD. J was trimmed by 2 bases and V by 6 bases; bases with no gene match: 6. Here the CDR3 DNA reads TGTGCCATCAGGGCCCTAGCGGGGTCCACAGATACGCAGTATTCT. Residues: CAIRALAGSTDTQYS.

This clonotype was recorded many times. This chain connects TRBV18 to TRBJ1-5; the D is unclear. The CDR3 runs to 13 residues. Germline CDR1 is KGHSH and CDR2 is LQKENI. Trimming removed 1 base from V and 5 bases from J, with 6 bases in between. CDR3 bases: TGTGCCAGCTCACCACTCCTTGATCAGCCCCAGCATTTT. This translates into CASSPLLDQPQHF.

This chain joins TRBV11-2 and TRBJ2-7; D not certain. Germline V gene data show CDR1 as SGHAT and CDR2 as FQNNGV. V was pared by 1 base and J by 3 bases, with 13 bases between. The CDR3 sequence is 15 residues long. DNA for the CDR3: TGTGCCAGCAGCTTAGGTGGCAATGACCTCTACGAGCAGTACTTC. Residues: CASSLGGNDLYEQYF.

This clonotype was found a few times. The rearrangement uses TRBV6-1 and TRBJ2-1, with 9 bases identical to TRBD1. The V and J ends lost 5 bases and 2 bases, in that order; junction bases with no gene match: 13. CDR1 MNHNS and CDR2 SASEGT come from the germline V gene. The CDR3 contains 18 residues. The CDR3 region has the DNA TGTGCCAGCAGTTCCCATGGGGACAGGGTTTGGGCCTACAATGAGCAGTTCTTC. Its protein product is CASSSHGDRVWAYNEQFF.

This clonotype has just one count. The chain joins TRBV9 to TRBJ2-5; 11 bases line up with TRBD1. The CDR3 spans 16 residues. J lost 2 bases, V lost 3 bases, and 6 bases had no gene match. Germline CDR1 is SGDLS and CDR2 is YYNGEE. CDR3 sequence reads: CASSERDRGGQETQYF. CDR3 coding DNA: TGTGCCAGCAGCGAACGGGACAGGGGGGGACAAGAGACCCAGTACTTC.

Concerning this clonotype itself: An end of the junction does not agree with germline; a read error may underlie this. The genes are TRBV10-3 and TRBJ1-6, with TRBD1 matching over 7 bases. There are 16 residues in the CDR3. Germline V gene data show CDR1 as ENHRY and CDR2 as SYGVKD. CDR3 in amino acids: CATSLRGSSYNSPLHF. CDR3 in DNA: TGTGCCACCAGTCTCAGGGGGAGCTCCTATAATTCACCCCTCCACTTT.

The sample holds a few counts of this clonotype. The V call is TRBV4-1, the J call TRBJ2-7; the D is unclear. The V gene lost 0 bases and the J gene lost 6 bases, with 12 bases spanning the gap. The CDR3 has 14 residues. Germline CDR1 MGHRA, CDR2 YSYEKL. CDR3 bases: TGCGCCAGCAGCCAAGACTCCAGCTTTTTCGAGCAGTACTTC. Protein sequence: CASSQDSSFFEQYF.

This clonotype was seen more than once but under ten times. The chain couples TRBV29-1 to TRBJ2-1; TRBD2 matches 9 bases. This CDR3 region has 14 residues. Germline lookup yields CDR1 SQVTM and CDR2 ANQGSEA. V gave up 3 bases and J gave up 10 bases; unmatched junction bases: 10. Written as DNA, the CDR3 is TGCAGCGTTGATATTAGCGGGAGCCCCTGGGAGCAGTTCTTC. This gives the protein CSVDISGSPWEQFF.

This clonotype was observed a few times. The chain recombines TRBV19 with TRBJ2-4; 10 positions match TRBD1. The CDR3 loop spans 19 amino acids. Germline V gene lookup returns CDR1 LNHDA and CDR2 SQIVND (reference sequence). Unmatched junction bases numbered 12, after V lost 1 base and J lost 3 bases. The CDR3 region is CASSIGGAETGGYKNIQYF. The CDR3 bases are TGTGCCAGTAGTATAGGTGGAGCTGAGACAGGGGGCTACAAAAACATTCAGTACTTC.

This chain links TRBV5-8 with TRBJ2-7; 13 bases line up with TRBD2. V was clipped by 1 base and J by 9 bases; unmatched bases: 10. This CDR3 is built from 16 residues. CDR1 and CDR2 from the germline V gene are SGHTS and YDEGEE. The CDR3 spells CASSLRTSGSGWRQYF. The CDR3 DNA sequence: TGTGCCAGCAGCTTGAGGACTAGCGGGAGTGGGTGGCGGCAGTACTTC.

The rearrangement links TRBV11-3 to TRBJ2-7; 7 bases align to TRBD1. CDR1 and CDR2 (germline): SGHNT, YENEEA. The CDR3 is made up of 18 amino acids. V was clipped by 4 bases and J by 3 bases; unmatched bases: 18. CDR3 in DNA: TGTGCCAGCAGCTCACCGACAGGGAGAGGGGGCATGAACTACGAGCAGTACTTC. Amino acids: CASSSPTGRGGMNYEQYF.

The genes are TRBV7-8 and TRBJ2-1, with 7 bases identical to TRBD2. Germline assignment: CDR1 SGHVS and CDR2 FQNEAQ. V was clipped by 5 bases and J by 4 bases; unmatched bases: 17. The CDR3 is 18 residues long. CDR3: CASSPSRDWLAEYNEQFF. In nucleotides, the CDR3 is TGTGCCAGCAGCCCGTCCCGGGATTGGCTAGCGGAGTACAATGAGCAGTTCTTC.

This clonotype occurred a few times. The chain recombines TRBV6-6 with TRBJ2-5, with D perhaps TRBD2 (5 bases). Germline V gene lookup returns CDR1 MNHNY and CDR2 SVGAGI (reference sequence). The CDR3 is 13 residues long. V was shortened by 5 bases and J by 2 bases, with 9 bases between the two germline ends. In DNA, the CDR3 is TGTGCCAGCAGTCCGAGGACTCAAGAGACCCAGTACTTC. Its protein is CASSPRTQETQYF.

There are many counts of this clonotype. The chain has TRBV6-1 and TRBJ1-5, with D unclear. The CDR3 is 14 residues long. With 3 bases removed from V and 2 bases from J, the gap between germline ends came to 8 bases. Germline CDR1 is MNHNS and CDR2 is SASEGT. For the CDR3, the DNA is TGTGCCAGCAGTGACGGAATCGGCAATCAGCCCCAGCATTTT. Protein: CASSDGIGNQPQHF.

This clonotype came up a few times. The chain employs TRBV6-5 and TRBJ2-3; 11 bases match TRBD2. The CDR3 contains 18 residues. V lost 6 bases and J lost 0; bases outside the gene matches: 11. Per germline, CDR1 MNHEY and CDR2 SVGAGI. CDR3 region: CASSPLAGGPASTDTQYF. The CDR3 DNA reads TGTGCCAGCAGCCCGCTAGCGGGGGGCCCTGCTAGCACAGATACGCAGTATTTT.

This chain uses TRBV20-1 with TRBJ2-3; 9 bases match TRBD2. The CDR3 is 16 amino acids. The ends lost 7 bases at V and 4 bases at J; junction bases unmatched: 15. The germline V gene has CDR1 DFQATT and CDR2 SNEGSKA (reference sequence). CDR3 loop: CSVTLFAREGADTQYF. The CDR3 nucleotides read TGCAGTGTTACGCTATTCGCGCGGGAGGGCGCAGATACGCAGTATTTT.

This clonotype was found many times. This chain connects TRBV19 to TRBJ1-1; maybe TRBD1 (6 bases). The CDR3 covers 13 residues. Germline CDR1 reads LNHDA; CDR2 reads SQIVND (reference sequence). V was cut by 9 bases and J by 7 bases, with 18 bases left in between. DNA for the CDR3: TGTGCCAGCAAGGGGACACAGGAAGGTGAAGCTTTCTTT. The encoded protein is CASKGTQEGEAFF.

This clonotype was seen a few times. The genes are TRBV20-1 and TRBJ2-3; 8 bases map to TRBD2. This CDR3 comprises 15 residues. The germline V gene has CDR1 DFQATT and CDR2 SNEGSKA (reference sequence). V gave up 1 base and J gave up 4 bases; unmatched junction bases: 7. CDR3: CSARGGSGNPDTQYF. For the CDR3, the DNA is TGCAGTGCTAGAGGGGGTAGCGGGAATCCAGATACGCAGTATTTT.

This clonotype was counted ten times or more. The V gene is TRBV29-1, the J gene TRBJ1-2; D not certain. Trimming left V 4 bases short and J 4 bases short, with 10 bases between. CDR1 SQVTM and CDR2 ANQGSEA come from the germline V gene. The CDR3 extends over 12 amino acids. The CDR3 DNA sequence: TGCAGCGTTGCGAGACACGGCTATGGCTACACCTTC. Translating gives CSVARHGYGYTF. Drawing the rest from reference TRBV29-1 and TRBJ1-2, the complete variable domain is SAVISQKPSRDICQRGTSLTIQCQVDSQVTMMFWYRQQPGQSLTLIATANQGSEATYESGFVIDKFPISRPNLTFSTLTVSNMSPEDSSIYLCSVARHGYGYTFGSGTRLTVV.

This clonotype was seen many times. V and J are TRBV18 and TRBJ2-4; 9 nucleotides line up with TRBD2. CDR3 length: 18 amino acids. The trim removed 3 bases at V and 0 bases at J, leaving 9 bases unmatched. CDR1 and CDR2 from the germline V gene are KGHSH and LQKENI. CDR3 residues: CASSPRWPSGIAKNIQYF. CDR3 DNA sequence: TGTGCCAGCTCACCTCGGTGGCCTAGCGGGATAGCCAAAAACATTCAGTACTTC.

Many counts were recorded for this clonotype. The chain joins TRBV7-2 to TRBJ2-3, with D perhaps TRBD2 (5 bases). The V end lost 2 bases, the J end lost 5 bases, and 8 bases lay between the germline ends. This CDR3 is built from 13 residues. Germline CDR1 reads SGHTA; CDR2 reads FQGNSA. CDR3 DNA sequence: TGTGCCAGCAGCTTAATGAGCGGAGATACGCAGTATTTT. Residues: CASSLMSGDTQYF.

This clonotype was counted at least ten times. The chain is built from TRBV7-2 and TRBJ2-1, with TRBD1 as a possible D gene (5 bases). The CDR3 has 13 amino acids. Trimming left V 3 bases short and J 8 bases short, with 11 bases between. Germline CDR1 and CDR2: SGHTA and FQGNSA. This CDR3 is CASSLQGDDEQFF. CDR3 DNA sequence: TGTGCCAGCAGCTTGCAGGGTGACGATGAGCAGTTCTTC.

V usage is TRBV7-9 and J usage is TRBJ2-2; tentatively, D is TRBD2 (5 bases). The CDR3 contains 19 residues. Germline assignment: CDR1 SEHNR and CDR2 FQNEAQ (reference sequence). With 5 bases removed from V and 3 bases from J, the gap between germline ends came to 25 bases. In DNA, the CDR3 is TGTGCCAGCAGCACTCCTCAAGGAGCGGAGCCTACGCACACCGGGGAGCTGTTTTTT. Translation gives CASSTPQGAEPTHTGELFF.

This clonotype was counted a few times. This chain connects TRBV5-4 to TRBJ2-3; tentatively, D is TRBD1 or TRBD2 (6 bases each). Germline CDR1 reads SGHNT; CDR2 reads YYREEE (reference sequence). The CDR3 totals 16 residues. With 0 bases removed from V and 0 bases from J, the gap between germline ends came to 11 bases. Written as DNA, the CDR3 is TGTGCCAGCAGCTTGGGGGGGGCAAAGAGCACAGATACGCAGTATTTT. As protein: CASSLGGAKSTDTQYF.

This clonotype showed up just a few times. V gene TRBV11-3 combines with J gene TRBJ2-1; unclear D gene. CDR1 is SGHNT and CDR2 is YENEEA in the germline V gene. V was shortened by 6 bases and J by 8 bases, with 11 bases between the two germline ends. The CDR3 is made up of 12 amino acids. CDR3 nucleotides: TGTGCCAGCAGACTATCCGGTTATGAGCAGTTCTTC. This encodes CASRLSGYEQFF.

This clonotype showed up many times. CDR3 amino acids: CASSRRDPFYNSPLHF. Written as DNA, the CDR3 is TGTGCCAGCAGTCGCAGGGATCCTTTTTATAATTCACCCCTCCACTTT. The chain couples TRBV12-3 or TRBV12-4 to TRBJ1-6, with D tentatively TRBD1 (5 bases). V lost 5 bases to trimming and J lost 4 bases, with 15 bases between them. The CDR3 extends over 16 amino acids.